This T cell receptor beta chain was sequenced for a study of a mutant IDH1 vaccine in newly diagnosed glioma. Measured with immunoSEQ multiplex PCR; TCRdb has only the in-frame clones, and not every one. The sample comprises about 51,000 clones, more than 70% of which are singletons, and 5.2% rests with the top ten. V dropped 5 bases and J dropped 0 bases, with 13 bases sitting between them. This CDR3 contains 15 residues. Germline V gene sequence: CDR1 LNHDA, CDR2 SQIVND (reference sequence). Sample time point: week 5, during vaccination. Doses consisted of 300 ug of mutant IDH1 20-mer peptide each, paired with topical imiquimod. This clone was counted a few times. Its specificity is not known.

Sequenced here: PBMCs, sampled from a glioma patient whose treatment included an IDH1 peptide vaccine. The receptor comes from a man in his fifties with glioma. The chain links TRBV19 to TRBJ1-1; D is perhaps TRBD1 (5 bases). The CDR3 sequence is CASSFKRGLNTEAFF. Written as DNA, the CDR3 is TGTGCCAGTAGTTTTAAACGGGGCCTGAACACTGAAGCTTTCTTT.